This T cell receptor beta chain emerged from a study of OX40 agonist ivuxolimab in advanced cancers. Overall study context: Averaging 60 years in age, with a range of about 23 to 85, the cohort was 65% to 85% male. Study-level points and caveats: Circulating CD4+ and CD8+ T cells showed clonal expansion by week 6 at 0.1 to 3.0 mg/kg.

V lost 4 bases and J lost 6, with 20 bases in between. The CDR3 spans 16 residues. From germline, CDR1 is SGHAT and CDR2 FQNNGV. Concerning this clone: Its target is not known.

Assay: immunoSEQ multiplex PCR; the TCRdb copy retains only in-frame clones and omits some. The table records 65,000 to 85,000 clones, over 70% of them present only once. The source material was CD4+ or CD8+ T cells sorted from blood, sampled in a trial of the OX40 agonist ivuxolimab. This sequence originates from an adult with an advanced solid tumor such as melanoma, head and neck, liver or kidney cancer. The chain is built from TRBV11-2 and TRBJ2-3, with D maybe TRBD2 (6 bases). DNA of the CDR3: TGTGCCAGCAGCTCGGGGACTGTCCCGCCCTTGGATACGCAGTATTTT. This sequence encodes CASSSGTVPPLDTQYF.